This T cell receptor beta chain was sequenced in a study of cytomegalovirus exposure and HLA in healthy donors. In this sample, this clone turned up a few times. The PCR ran on 60 Vbeta and 13 Jbeta primers. The data were produced by immunoSEQ multiplex PCR, yet TCRdb's version contains in-frame clones alone and is incomplete. This sample has more than 95,000 clones, with about 59% found just once. The CDR3 has 13 residues. Germline V gene sequence: CDR1 MNHNS, CDR2 SASEGT. V was trimmed by 7 bases and J by 7 bases, leaving 16 bases between them. The material sequenced was PBMCs. This sequence originates from a woman in her thirties or forties in good health and CMV-seropositive. The chain joins TRBV6-1 to TRBJ1-2; no definite D call. The CDR3 nucleotides read TGTGCCAGCAAACCCGTTTCGGTCGGTGGCTACACCTTC. Translated, it gives CASKPVSVGGYTF.